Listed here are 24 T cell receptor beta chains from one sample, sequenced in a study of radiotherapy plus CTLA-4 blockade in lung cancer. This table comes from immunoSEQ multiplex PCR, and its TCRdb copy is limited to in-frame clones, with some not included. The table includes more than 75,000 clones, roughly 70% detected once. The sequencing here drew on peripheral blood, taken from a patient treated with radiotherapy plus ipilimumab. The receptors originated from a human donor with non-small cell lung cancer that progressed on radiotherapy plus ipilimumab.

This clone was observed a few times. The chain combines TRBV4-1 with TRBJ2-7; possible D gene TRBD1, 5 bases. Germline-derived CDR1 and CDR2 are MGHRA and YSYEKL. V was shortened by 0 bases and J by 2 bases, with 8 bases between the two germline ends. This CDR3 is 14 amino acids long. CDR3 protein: CASSQDWGTYEQYF. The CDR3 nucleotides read TGCGCCAGCAGCCAAGATTGGGGCACCTACGAGCAGTACTTC.

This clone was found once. The CDR3 DNA sequence: TGTGCCAGCAGCGTAGAGTCCACTCCCATCTACGAGCAGTACTTC. Protein product: CASSVESTPIYEQYF. The rearrangement uses TRBV9 and TRBJ2-7; no definite D call. This CDR3 comprises 15 residues. Deletions cut 0 bases from V and 3 bases from J, with 13 bases between. Germline CDR1 and CDR2: SGDLS and YYNGEE.

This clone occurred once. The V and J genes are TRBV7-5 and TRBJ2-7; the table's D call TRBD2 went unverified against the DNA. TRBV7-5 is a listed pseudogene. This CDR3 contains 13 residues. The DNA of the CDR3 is TGTGCCAGCAGCTTAGTGGGCGGGTACGAGCAGTACTTC. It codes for CASSLVGGYEQYF.

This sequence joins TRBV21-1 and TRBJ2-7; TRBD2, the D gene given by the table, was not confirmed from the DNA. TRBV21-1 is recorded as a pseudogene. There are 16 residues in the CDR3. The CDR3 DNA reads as TGTGCCAGCAGCCTAAAGTGGGACTACAACCCCTACGAGCAGTACTTC. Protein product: CASSLKWDYNPYEQYF.

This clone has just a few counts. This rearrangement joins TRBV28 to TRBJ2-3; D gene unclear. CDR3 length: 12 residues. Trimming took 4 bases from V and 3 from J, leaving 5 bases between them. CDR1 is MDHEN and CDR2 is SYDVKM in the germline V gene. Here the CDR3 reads CASSSDTDTQYF. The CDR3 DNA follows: TGTGCCAGCAGTTCCGATACAGATACGCAGTATTTT.

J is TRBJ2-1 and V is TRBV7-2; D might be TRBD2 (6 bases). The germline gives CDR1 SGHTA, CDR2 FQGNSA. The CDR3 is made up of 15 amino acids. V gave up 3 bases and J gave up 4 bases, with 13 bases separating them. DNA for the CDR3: TGTGCCAGCAGCTTGAGACGGGGGTTATACAATGAGCAGTTCTTC. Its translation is CASSLRRGLYNEQFF.

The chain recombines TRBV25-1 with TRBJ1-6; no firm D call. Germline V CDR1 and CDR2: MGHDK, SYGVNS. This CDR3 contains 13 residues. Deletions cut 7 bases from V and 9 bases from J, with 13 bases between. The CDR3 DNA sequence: TGTGCCAGCACCGGAGGCGGTTCTTCACCCCTCCACTTT. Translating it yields CASTGGGSSPLHF.

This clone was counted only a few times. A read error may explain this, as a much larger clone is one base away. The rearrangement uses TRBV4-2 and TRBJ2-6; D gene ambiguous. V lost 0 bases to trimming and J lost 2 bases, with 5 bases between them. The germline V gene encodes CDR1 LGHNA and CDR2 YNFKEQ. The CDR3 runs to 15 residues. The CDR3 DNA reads TGTGCCAGCAGCCAAGATATGGCTGGGGCCAACGTCCTGACTTTC. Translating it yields CASSQDMAGANVLTF.

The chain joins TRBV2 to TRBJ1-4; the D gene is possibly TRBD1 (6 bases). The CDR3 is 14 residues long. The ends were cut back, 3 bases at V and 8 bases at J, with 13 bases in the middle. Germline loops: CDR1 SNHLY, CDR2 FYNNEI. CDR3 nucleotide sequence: TGTGCCAGCAGTGACGCCAGGGGTTTAGAAAAACTGTTTTTT. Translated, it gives CASSDARGLEKLFF.

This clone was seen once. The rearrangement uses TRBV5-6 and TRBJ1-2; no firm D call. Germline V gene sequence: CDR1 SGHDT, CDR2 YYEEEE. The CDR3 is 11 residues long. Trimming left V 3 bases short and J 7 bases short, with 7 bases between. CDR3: CASSSDIGYTF. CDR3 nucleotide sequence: TGTGCCAGCAGCTCGGATATTGGCTACACCTTC.

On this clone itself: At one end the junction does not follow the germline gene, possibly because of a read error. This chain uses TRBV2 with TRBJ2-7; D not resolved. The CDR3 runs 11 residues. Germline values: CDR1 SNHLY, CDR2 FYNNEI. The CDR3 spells CASSEVLRSRF. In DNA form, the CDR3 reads TGTGCCAGCAGTGAGGTTCTCCGGTCGCGTTTC.

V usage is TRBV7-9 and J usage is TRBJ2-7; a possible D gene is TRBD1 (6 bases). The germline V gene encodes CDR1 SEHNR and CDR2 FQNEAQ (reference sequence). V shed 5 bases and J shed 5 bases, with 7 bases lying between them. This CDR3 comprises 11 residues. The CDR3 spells CASSPGDEQYF. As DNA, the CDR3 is TGTGCCAGCAGCCCAGGGGACGAGCAGTACTTC. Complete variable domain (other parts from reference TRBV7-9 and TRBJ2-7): DTGVSQNPRHKITKRGQNVTFRCDPISEHNRLYWYRQTLGQGPEFLTYFQNEAQLEKSRLLSDRFSAERPKGSFSTLEIQRTEQGDSAMYLCASSPGDEQYFGPGTRLTVT.

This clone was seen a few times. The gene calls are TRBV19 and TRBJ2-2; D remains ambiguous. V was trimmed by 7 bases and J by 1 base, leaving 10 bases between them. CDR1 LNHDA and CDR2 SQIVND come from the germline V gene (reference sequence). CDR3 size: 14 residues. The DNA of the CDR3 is TGTGCCAGTACTACTGGGGTGAACACCGGGGAGCTGTTTTTT. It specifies CASTTGVNTGELFF. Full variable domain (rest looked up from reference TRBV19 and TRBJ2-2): DGGITQSPKYLFRKEGQNVTLSCEQNLNHDAMYWYRQDPGQGLRLIYYSQIVNDFQKGDIAEGYSVSREKKESFPLTVTSAQKNPTAFYLCASTTGVNTGELFFGEGSRLTVL.

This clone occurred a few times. In DNA, the CDR3 is TGTGCCACCAGCAGATCAACAAGGTCAACTAATGAAAAACTGTTTTTT. Amino acids: CATSRSTRSTNEKLFF. The chain carries TRBV15 and TRBJ1-4; no reliable D call. CDR1 is LNHNV, CDR2 YYDKDF, per germline (reference sequence). The CDR3 runs 16 residues. Trimming removed 2 bases at V and 0 bases at J, with 10 bases between.

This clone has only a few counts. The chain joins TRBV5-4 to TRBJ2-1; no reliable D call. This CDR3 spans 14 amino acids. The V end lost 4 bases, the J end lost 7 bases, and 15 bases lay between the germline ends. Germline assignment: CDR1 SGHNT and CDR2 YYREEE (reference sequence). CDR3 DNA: TGTGCCAGCAGCCCCAACAGCCAAAGTAATGAGCAGTTCTTC. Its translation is CASSPNSQSNEQFF.

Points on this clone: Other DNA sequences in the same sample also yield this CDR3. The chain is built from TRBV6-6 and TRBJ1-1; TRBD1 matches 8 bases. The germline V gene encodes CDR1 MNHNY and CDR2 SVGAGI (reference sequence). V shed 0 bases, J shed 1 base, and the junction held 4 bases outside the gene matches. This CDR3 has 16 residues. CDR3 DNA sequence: TGTGCCAGCAGTTACTCCCCCGGACAGGGGAACACTGAAGCTTTCTTT. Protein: CASSYSPGQGNTEAFF.

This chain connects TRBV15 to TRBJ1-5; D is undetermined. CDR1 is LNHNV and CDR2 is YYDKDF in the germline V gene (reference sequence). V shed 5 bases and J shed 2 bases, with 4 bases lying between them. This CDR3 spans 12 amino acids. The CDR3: CATSLGNQPQHF. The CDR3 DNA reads TGTGCCACCAGCCTTGGCAATCAGCCCCAGCATTTT.

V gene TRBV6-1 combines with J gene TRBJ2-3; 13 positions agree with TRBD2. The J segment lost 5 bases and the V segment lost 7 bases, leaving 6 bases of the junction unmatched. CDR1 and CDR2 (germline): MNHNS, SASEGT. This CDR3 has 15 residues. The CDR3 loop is CASTRLAGGGDTQYF. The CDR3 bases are TGTGCCAGCACAAGACTAGCGGGAGGCGGAGATACGCAGTATTTT.

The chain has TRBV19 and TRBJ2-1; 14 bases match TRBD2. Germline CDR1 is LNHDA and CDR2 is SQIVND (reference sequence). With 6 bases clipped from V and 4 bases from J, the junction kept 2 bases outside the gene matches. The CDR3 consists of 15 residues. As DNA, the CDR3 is TGTGCCAGTAGGAGACTAGCGGGGGGGTACAATGAGCAGTTCTTC. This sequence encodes CASRRLAGGYNEQFF. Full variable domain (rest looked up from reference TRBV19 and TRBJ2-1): DGGITQSPKYLFRKEGQNVTLSCEQNLNHDAMYWYRQDPGQGLRLIYYSQIVNDFQKGDIAEGYSVSREKKESFPLTVTSAQKNPTAFYLCASRRLAGGYNEQFFGPGTRLTVL.

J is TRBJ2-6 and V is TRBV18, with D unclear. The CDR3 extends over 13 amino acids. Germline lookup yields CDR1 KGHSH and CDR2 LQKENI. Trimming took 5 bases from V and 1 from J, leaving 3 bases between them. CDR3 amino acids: CASSVSGANVLTF. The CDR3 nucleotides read TGTGCCAGCTCAGTTTCTGGGGCCAACGTCCTGACTTTC.

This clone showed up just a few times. The CDR3 spells CASSQGPTQYF. CDR3 DNA sequence: TGCGCCAGCAGCCAGGGCCCCACGCAGTATTTT. The chain employs TRBV4-3 and TRBJ2-3; D not certain. Germline V gives CDR1 LGHNA, CDR2 YSLEER. The V end lost 3 bases, the J end lost 9 bases, and 7 bases lay between the germline ends. This CDR3 region has 11 residues.

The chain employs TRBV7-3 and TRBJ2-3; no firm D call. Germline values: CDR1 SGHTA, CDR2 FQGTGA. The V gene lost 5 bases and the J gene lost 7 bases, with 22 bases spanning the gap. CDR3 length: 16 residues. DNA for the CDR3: TGTGCCAGCAGCCTCAACCTCGGCGGATCCACGAATACGCAGTATTTT. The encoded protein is CASSLNLGGSTNTQYF.

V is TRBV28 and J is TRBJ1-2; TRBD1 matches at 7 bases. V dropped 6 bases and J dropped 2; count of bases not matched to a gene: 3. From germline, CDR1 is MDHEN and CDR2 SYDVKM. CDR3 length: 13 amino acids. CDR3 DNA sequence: TGTGCCAGCAGAGGGACAGCAAACTATGGCTACACCTTC. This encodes CASRGTANYGYTF.

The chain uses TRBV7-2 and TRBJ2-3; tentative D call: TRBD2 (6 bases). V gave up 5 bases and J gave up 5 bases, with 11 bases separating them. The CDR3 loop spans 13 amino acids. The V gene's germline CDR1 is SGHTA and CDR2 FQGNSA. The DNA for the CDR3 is TGTGCCAGCAGCCTTAACGGGGGAGATACGCAGTATTTT. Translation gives CASSLNGGDTQYF.